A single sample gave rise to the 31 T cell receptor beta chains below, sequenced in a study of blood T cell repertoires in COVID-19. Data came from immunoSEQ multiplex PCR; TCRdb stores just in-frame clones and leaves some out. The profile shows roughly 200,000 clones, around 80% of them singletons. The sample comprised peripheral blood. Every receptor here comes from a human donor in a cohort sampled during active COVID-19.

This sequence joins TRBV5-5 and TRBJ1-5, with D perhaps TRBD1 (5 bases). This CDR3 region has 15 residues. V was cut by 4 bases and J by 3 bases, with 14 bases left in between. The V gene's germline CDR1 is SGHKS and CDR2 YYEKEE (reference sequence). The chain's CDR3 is CASSNTGTTNQPQHF. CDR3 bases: TGTGCCAGCAGCAATACAGGCACGACCAATCAGCCCCAGCATTTT.

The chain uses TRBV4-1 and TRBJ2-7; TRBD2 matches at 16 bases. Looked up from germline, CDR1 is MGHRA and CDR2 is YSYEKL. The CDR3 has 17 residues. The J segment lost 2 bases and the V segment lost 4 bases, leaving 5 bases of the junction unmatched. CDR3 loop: CASSPKGTSGRAYEQYF. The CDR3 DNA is TGCGCCAGCAGCCCGAAGGGGACTAGCGGGAGGGCCTACGAGCAGTACTTC.

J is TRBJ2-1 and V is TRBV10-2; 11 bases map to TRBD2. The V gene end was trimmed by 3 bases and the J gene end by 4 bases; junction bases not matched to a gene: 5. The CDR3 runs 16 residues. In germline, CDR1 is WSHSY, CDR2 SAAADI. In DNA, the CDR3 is TGCGCCAGCAGTGACCCGGGACTAGCGGTATACAATGAGCAGTTCTTC. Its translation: CASSDPGLAVYNEQFF.

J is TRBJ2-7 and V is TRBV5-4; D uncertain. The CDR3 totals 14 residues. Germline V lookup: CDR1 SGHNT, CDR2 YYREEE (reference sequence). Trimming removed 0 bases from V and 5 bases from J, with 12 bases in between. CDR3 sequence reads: CASSLDSSYHEQYF. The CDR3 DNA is TGTGCCAGCAGCTTGGACTCTAGTTACCACGAGCAGTACTTC.

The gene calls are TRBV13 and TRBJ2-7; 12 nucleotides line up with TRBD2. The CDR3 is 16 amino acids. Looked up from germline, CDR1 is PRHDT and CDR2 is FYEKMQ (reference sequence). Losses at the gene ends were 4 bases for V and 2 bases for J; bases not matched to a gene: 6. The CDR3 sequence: CASSSWTSGTTYEQYF. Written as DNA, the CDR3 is TGTGCCAGCAGCTCCTGGACTAGCGGGACTACCTACGAGCAGTACTTC.

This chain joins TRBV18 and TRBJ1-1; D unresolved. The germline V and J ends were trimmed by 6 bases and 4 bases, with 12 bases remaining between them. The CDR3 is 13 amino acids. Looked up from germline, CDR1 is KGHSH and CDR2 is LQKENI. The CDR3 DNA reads TGTGCCAGCTCGCGCGCTGAAAGCACTGAAGCTTTCTTT. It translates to CASSRAESTEAFF.

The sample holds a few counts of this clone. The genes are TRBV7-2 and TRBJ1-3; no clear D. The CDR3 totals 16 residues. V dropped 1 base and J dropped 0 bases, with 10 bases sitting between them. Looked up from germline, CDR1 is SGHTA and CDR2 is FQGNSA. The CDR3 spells CASSLGPGSSGNTIYF. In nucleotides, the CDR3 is TGTGCCAGCAGCTTAGGACCGGGAAGCTCTGGAAACACCATATATTTT. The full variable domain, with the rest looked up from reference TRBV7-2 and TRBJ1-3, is GAGVSQSPSNKVTEKGKDVELRCDPISGHTALYWYRQSLGQGLEFLIYFQGNSAPDKSGLPSDRFSAERTGGSVSTLTIQRTQQEDSAVYLCASSLGPGSSGNTIYFGEGSWLTVV.

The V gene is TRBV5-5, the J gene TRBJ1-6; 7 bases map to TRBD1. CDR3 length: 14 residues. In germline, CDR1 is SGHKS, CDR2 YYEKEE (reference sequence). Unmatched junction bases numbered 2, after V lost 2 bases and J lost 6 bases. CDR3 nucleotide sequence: TGTGCCAGCAGCTTCACAGGGGTTAATTCACCCCTCCACTTT. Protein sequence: CASSFTGVNSPLHF.

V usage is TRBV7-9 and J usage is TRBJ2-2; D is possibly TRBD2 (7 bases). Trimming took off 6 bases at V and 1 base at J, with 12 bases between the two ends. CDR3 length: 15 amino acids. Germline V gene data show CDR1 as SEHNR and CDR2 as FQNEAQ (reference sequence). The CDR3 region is CASRAGHMNTGELFF. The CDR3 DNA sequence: TGTGCCAGCAGAGCGGGACATATGAACACCGGGGAGCTGTTTTTT.

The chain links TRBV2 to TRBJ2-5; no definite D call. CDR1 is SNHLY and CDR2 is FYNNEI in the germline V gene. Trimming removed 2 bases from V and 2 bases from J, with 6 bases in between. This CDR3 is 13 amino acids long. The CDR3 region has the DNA TGTGCCAGCAGTGAACGCCGGCAAGAGACCCAGTACTTC. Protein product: CASSERRQETQYF. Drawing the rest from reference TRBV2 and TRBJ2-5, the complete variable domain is EPEVTQTPSHQVTQMGQEVILRCVPISNHLYFYWYRQILGQKVEFLVSFYNNEISEKSEIFDDQFSVERPDGSNFTLKIRSTKLEDSAMYFCASSERRQETQYFGPGTRLLVL.

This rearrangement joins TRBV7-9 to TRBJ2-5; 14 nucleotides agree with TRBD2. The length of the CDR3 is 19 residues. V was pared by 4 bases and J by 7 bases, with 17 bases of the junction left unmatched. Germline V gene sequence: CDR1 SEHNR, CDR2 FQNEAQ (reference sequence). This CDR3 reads CASSSGTSGSRLGIGTQYF. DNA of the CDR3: TGTGCCAGCAGCTCAGGGACTAGCGGGAGTCGGTTAGGTATCGGGACCCAGTACTTC.

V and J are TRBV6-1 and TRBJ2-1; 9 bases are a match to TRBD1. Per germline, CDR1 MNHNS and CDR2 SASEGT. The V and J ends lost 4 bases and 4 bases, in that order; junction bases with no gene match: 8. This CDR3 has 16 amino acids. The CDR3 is CASSVRTGTGYNEQFF. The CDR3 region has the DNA TGTGCCAGCAGTGTGCGCACCGGGACAGGGTACAATGAGCAGTTCTTC.

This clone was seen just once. CDR3 sequence: CASRYTGALNTEAFF. For the CDR3, the DNA is TGTGCCAGCAGATACACAGGTGCCTTGAACACTGAAGCTTTCTTT. The rearrangement links TRBV7-8 to TRBJ1-1; a possible D gene is TRBD1 (5 bases). The CDR3 length is 15 residues. From germline, CDR1 is SGHVS and CDR2 FQNEAQ. V dropped 6 bases and J dropped 0 bases, with 14 bases sitting between them.

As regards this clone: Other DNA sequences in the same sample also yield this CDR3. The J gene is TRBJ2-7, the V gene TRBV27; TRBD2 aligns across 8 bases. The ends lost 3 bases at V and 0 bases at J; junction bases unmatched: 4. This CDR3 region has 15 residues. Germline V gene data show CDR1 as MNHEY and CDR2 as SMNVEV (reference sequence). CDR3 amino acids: CASSLVSGSSYEQYF. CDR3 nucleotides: TGTGCCAGCAGTTTGGTCAGCGGGAGCTCCTACGAGCAGTACTTC.

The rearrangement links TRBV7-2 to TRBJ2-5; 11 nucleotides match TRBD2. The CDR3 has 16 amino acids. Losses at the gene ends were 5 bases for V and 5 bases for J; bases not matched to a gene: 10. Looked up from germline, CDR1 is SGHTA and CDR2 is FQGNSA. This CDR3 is CASSPQLLAGAETQYF. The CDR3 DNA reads TGTGCCAGCAGCCCTCAATTACTAGCGGGAGCGGAGACCCAGTACTTC.

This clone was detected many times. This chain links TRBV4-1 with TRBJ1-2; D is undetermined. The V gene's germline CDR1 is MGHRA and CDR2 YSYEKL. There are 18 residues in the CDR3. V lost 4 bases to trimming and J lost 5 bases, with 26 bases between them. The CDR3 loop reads CASSPPRQSPSQPYGYTF. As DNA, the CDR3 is TGCGCCAGCAGCCCACCGCGGCAGAGTCCCTCTCAGCCTTATGGCTACACCTTC.

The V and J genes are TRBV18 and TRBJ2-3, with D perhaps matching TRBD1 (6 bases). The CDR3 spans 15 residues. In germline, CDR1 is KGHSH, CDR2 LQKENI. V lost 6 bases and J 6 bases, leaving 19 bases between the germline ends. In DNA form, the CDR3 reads TGTGCCAGCTCCCGCCACAGGGTTGGGGCGGATACGCAGTATTTT. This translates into CASSRHRVGADTQYF.

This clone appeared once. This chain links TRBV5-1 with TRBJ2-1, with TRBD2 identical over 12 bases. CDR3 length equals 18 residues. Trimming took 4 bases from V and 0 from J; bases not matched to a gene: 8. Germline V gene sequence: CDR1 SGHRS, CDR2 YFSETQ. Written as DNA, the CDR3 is TGCGCCAGCAGCACCGGGACTAGCGGGTCCCGCTCCTACAATGAGCAGTTCTTC. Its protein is CASSTGTSGSRSYNEQFF.

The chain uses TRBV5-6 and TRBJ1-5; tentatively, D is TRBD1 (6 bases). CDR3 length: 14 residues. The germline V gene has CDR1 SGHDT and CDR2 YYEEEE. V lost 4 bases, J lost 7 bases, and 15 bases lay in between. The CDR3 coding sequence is TGTGCCAGCAGCCTTACAGGGTCCTACCAGCCCCAGCATTTT. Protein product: CASSLTGSYQPQHF.

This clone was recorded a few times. CDR3 in DNA: TGTGCCAGCGCCGGGACAGGGGGTGCGGGAAACACCATATATTTT. Translating gives CASAGTGGAGNTIYF. This chain links TRBV28 with TRBJ1-3, with 11 bases lining up with TRBD1. Losses at the gene ends were 8 bases for V and 4 bases for J; bases not matched to a gene: 7. Germline values: CDR1 MDHEN, CDR2 SYDVKM. The CDR3 is 15 residues long.

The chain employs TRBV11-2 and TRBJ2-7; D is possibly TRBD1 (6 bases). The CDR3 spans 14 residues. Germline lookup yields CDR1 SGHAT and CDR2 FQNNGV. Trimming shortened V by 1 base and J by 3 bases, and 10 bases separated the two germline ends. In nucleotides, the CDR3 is TGTGCCAGCAGCTTAGTCCCAGGGGTCTACGAGCAGTACTTC. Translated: CASSLVPGVYEQYF.

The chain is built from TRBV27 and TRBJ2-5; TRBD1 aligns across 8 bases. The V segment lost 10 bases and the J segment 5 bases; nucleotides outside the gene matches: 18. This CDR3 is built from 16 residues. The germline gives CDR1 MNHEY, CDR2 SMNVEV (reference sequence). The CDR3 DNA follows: TGTGCCACCCTAGCTATAGGACAGGGAATGTTTGAGACCCAGTACTTC. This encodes CATLAIGQGMFETQYF.

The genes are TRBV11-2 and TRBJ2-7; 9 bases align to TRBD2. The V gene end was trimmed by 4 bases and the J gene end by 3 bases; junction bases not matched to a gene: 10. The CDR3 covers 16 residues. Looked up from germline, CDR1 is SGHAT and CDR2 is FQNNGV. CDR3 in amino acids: CASSSRLAEGNYEQYF. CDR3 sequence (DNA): TGTGCCAGCAGCTCCAGACTAGCGGAAGGGAACTACGAGCAGTACTTC.

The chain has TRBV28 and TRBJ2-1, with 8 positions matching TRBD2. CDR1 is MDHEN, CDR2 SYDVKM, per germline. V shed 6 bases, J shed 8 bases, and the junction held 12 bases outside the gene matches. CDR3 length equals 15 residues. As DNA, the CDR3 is TGTGCCAGCAGCCCAAGCGGGAGTGGGATCGATGAGCAGTTCTTC. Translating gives CASSPSGSGIDEQFF.

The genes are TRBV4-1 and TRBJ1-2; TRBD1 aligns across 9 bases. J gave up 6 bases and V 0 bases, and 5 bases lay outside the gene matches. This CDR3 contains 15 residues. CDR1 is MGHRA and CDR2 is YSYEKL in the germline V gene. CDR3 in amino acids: CASSQEGTGIDGYTF. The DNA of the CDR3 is TGCGCCAGCAGCCAAGAAGGGACAGGGATCGATGGCTACACCTTC.

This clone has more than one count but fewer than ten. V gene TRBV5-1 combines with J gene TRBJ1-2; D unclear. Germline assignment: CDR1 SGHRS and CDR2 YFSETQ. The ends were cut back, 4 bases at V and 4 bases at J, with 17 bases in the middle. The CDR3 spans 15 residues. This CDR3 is CASSRNAISGYGYTF. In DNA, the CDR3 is TGCGCCAGCAGCCGAAACGCTATTAGCGGCTATGGCTACACCTTC. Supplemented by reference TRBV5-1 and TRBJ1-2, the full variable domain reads KAGVTQTPRYLIKTRGQQVTLSCSPISGHRSVSWYQQTPGQGLQFLFEYFSETQRNKGNFPGRFSGRQFSNSRSEMNVSTLELGDSALYLCASSRNAISGYGYTFGSGTRLTVV.

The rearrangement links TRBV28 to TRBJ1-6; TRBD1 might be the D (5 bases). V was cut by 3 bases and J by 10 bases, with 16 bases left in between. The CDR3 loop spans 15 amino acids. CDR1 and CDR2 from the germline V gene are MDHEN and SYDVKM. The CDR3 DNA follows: TGTGCCAGCAGTTTGCGCGCCAGGGAGGCCTCACCCCTCCACTTT. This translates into CASSLRAREASPLHF.

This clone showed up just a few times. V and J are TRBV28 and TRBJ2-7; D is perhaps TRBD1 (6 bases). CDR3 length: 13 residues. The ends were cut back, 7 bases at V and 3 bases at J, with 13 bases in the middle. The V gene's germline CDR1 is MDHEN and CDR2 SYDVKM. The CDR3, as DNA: TGTGCCAGCACCCCCGGACAGATCTACGAGCAGTACTTC. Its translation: CASTPGQIYEQYF.

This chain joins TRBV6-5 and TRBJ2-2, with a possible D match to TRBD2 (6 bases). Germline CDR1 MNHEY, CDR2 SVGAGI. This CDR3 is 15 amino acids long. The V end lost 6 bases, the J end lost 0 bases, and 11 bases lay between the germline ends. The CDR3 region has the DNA TGTGCCAGCAGAGATAGCGGCGCGAACACCGGGGAGCTGTTTTTT. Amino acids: CASRDSGANTGELFF.

This CDR3 is CASSQGQIGLETQYF. CDR3 bases: TGTGCCAGCAGCCAAGGACAGATTGGATTAGAGACCCAGTACTTC. The genes are TRBV5-5 and TRBJ2-5, with D tentatively TRBD1 (6 bases). Germline assignment: CDR1 SGHKS and CDR2 YYEKEE (reference sequence). The germline V and J ends were trimmed by 4 bases and 4 bases, with 17 bases remaining between them. This CDR3 has 15 residues.

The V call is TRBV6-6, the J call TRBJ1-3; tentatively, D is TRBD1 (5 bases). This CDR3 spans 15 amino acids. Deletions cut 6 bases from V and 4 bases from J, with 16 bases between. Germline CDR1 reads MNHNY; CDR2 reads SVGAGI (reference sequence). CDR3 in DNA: TGTGCCAGCAGATCGGACACAAGGAGAGGAAACACCATATATTTT. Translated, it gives CASRSDTRRGNTIYF.